A single sample is the source of the 23 T cell receptor beta chains below, sequenced in a study of blood T cell repertoires in COVID-19 (dated by TCRdb to about 2020). The library came from the immunoSEQ multiplex PCR assay. Drawn from immuneACCESS, this table holds only the in-frame rearrangements with V and J called that TCRdb kept. Clones are partly lost; checked studies trace under half to an unresolved V gene and leave the rest unexplained. The table for this sample lists about 460,000 clones; more than 85% of them were counted only once. The ten most abundant clones make up around 8% of the sample. The sample consisted of PBMCs or T cells enriched from blood (not recorded which). The receptors here all came from a woman aged 55-69 years who had recovered from COVID-19.

The rearrangement links TRBV5-4 to TRBJ2-6, with D possibly matching TRBD1 (5 bases). Per the germline V gene, CDR1 is SGHNT and CDR2 is YYREEE (reference sequence). V lost 5 bases and J lost 4, with 16 bases in between. The CDR3 loop spans 16 amino acids. CDR3 region: CASRPGRDYGANVLTF. The CDR3 DNA reads TGTGCCAGCAGACCGGGCAGGGATTACGGGGCCAACGTCCTGACTTTC.

This chain links TRBV18 with TRBJ2-2, with 10 nucleotides matching TRBD1. The V and J ends lost 4 bases and 3 bases, in that order; junction bases with no gene match: 2. Germline assignment: CDR1 KGHSH and CDR2 LQKENI. The CDR3 extends over 15 amino acids. CDR3 DNA sequence: TGTGCCAGCTCACTTGGACAGGGGGACACCGGGGAGCTGTTTTTT. The encoded protein is CASSLGQGDTGELFF.

The J gene is TRBJ1-5, the V gene TRBV7-8; D unresolved. This CDR3 is built from 14 residues. The germline V gene has CDR1 SGHVS and CDR2 FQNEAQ. The V end was cut by 0 bases, the J end by 2 bases, with 5 bases between. CDR3 in amino acids: CASSLAAGNQPQHF. The DNA of the CDR3 is TGTGCCAGCAGCTTAGCGGCGGGCAATCAGCCCCAGCATTTT.

This clone has more than one count but fewer than ten. Other DNA sequences in this sample translate to the same CDR3. The V call is TRBV6-5, the J call TRBJ1-5; 9 bases align to TRBD1. V shed 6 bases and J 4 bases; nucleotides not matched to a gene: 4. CDR1 is MNHEY, CDR2 SVGAGI, per germline. The length of the CDR3 is 14 residues. The CDR3 is CASRRQGGNQPQHF. The CDR3 DNA is TGTGCCAGCAGGCGACAGGGGGGGAATCAGCCCCAGCATTTT.

This sequence joins TRBV4-1 and TRBJ2-7, with a weak D call TRBD1 (6 bases). Germline V lookup: CDR1 MGHRA, CDR2 YSYEKL. V dropped 1 base and J dropped 2 bases, with 18 bases sitting between them. The CDR3 is 17 residues long. CDR3 nucleotides: TGCGCCAGCAGCCAAGTCCCAAGATCGAAGGGGGCCTACGAGCAGTACTTC. It is translated as CASSQVPRSKGAYEQYF.

This clone has a handful of counts. CDR3 region: CASSGTGGYYGYTF. As DNA, the CDR3 is TGTGCCAGCAGTGGGACAGGGGGCTACTATGGCTACACCTTC. The chain links TRBV27 to TRBJ1-2; TRBD1 matches 12 bases. The CDR3 extends over 14 amino acids. Trimming took 5 bases from V and 3 from J; bases not matched to a gene: 1. The V gene's germline CDR1 is MNHEY and CDR2 SMNVEV (reference sequence).

The table lists this clone with a few counts. The chain has TRBV9 and TRBJ1-2, with TRBD1 as a possible D gene (6 bases). V lost 4 bases to trimming and J lost 5 bases, with 9 bases between them. Germline V gene data show CDR1 as SGDLS and CDR2 as YYNGEE. CDR3 length equals 12 residues. DNA for the CDR3: TGTGCCAGCAGCTCCCAGGGGTATGGCTACACCTTC. Amino acids: CASSSQGYGYTF.

On this clone itself: Other DNA sequences of this sample code for an identical CDR3. Written as DNA, the CDR3 is TGTGCCAGCTCACCCCTCACAGGGAACACTGAAGCTTTCTTT. This translates into CASSPLTGNTEAFF. The genes are TRBV18 and TRBJ1-1, with a tentative D call TRBD1 (5 bases). The CDR3 loop spans 14 amino acids. V was pared by 3 bases and J by 1 base, with 9 bases between. The germline V gene has CDR1 KGHSH and CDR2 LQKENI.

The chain uses TRBV10-1 and TRBJ2-3; 9 nucleotides agree with TRBD2. The CDR3 extends over 15 amino acids. Germline CDR1 WNHNN, CDR2 SYGVQD (reference sequence). The ends lost 10 bases at V and 9 bases at J; junction bases unmatched: 17. The CDR3 is CATSSGSGGRGTQYF. The CDR3 DNA reads TGCGCCACCTCCAGCGGTAGCGGGGGAAGGGGGACGCAGTATTTT.

This chain uses TRBV9 with TRBJ2-3; 13 positions agree with TRBD2. Germline CDR1 is SGDLS and CDR2 is YYNGEE. The CDR3 loop spans 15 amino acids. V shed 2 bases, J shed 6 bases, and the junction held 3 bases outside the gene matches. The CDR3 nucleotides are TGTGCCAGCAGCGTCACTAGCGGGGGGGCGGATACGCAGTATTTT. It specifies CASSVTSGGADTQYF.

The gene calls are TRBV7-2 and TRBJ1-6; D perhaps matches TRBD1 (5 bases). The CDR3 extends over 15 amino acids. The germline gives CDR1 SGHTA, CDR2 FQGNSA. V was trimmed by 5 bases and J by 4 bases, leaving 12 bases between them. This CDR3 is CASSAGRQYNSPLHF. As DNA, the CDR3 is TGTGCCAGCAGCGCCGGACGACAGTATAATTCACCCCTCCACTTT. The full variable domain, with the rest looked up from reference TRBV7-2 and TRBJ1-6, is GAGVSQSPSNKVTEKGKDVELRCDPISGHTALYWYRQSLGQGLEFLIYFQGNSAPDKSGLPSDRFSAERTGGSVSTLTIQRTQQEDSAVYLCASSAGRQYNSPLHFGNGTRLTVT.

V is TRBV18 and J is TRBJ2-3; D remains unclear. This CDR3 is 16 amino acids long. CDR1 is KGHSH, CDR2 LQKENI, per germline. Trimming cost V 6 bases and J 0 bases, with 16 bases left between them. CDR3 loop: CASSPYLTESTDTQYF. CDR3 coding DNA: TGTGCCAGCTCTCCCTATTTAACAGAGAGCACAGATACGCAGTATTTT.

This clone was recorded once. The chain is built from TRBV19 and TRBJ1-5; D gene ambiguous. Between the trimmed V and J ends, which lost 4 bases and 0 bases, there was a span of 13 bases. The CDR3 consists of 16 residues. Germline assignment: CDR1 LNHDA and CDR2 SQIVND (reference sequence). The CDR3 coding sequence is TGTGCCAGTAGTACCTCCCGGCAGGCTAGCAATCAGCCCCAGCATTTT. This sequence encodes CASSTSRQASNQPQHF.

V is TRBV2 and J is TRBJ1-2; a weak D match, TRBD1 (6 bases). Germline-derived CDR1 and CDR2 are SNHLY and FYNNEI. The CDR3 is 13 amino acids. V shed 7 bases and J shed 5 bases, with 14 bases lying between them. The CDR3 loop is CASTSDSLYGYTF. As DNA, the CDR3 is TGTGCCAGCACCTCGGACAGCTTGTATGGCTACACCTTC.

V is TRBV19 and J is TRBJ2-5, with 7 positions matching TRBD2. Unmatched junction bases numbered 7, after V lost 5 bases and J lost 7 bases. This CDR3 comprises 13 residues. Germline CDR1 and CDR2: LNHDA and SQIVND (reference sequence). CDR3 protein: CASSQDWEGTQYF. DNA for the CDR3: TGTGCCAGTAGTCAAGACTGGGAGGGGACCCAGTACTTC.

The CDR3 sequence is CASSLTSGQGPYEQYF. The DNA of the CDR3 is TGTGCCAGCAGCTTAACGTCGGGACAGGGTCCCTACGAGCAGTACTTC. The chain recombines TRBV7-9 with TRBJ2-7; 9 bases align to TRBD1. This CDR3 is built from 16 residues. Germline loops: CDR1 SEHNR, CDR2 FQNEAQ (reference sequence). The V segment lost 2 bases and the J segment 2 bases; nucleotides outside the gene matches: 7.

This chain connects TRBV2 to TRBJ2-4; D is perhaps TRBD2 (5 bases). Trimming left V 8 bases short and J 0 bases short, with 11 bases between. Per germline, CDR1 SNHLY and CDR2 FYNNEI. This CDR3 comprises 14 residues. CDR3 amino acids: CASGAAGAKNIQYF. The DNA of the CDR3 is TGTGCCAGCGGAGCGGCGGGAGCCAAAAACATTCAGTACTTC.

The chain links TRBV5-4 to TRBJ2-1, with 13 bases fitting TRBD2. CDR3 length: 16 residues. J was trimmed by 5 bases and V by 2 bases; bases with no gene match: 4. Germline CDR1 and CDR2: SGHNT and YYREEE (reference sequence). The CDR3 spells CASSLTSGGADNEQFF. DNA for the CDR3: TGTGCCAGCAGCTTAACTAGCGGGGGGGCCGACAATGAGCAGTTCTTC. The full variable domain, rest sourced from reference TRBV5-4 and TRBJ2-1, is ETGVTQSPTHLIKTRGQQVTLRCSSQSGHNTVSWYQQALGQGPQFIFQYYREEENGRGNFPPRFSGLQFPNYSSELNVNALELDDSALYLCASSLTSGGADNEQFFGPGTRLTVL.

This sequence joins TRBV5-6 and TRBJ1-6; TRBD1 matches at 8 bases. V was clipped by 4 bases and J by 9 bases; unmatched bases: 6. Germline lookup yields CDR1 SGHDT and CDR2 YYEEEE. The CDR3 extends over 14 amino acids. CDR3 sequence reads: CASSGPGGGSPLHF. DNA of the CDR3: TGTGCCAGCAGCGGTCCAGGGGGCGGTTCACCCCTCCACTTT.

This chain links TRBV5-1 with TRBJ2-1; TRBD1 agrees at 7 bases. There are 15 residues in the CDR3. Germline CDR1 and CDR2: SGHRS and YFSETQ. Trimming cost V 5 bases and J 5 bases; bases outside gene matches: 10. The CDR3 coding sequence is TGCGCCAGCAGGTTTCCGGGACAGCTGAACAATGAGCAGTTCTTC. Encoded protein: CASRFPGQLNNEQFF.

Regarding this clone: In the same sample, other DNA sequences code for this CDR3. V and J are TRBV27 and TRBJ1-6; TRBD1 is a possible D gene (5 bases). Germline V gives CDR1 MNHEY, CDR2 SMNVEV (reference sequence). The V end lost 2 bases, the J end lost 10 bases, and 9 bases lay between the germline ends. The CDR3 is made up of 13 amino acids. The chain's CDR3 is CASSLKGVSPLHF. CDR3 DNA sequence: TGTGCCAGCAGTTTAAAAGGGGTATCACCCCTCCACTTT.

The rearrangement joins TRBV15 to TRBJ1-4; TRBD1 matches 7 bases. The V gene's germline CDR1 is LNHNV and CDR2 YYDKDF (reference sequence). V gave up 0 bases and J gave up 8 bases; unmatched junction bases: 6. The CDR3 totals 15 residues. For the CDR3, the DNA is TGTGCCACCAGCAGAGATGTACAGGGGAACGAAAAACTGTTTTTT. Amino acids: CATSRDVQGNEKLFF.

The rearrangement uses TRBV2 and TRBJ2-2, with a tentative D call TRBD2 (5 bases). Trimming removed 8 bases from V and 4 bases from J, with 14 bases in between. Germline V gene sequence: CDR1 SNHLY, CDR2 FYNNEI. The length of the CDR3 is 14 residues. The DNA of the CDR3 is TGTGCCAGCTTCCGGGAAGCCGTCACCGGGGAGCTGTTTTTT. It specifies CASFREAVTGELFF.